This record looks at one T cell receptor (beta chain) sequence and its context. These data are taken from a study of blood T cell repertoires in COVID-19. Study-wide context: T cells, B-cell-depleted T cells, or PBMCs provided the cDNA or gDNA that served as material.

How the authors handled the data: Amplification of reference gene primers was used by the study to estimate nucleated cell counts. The assay was immunoSEQ multiplex PCR, and TCRdb's table has in-frame clones only and misses some. V and J calls and clone size are copied from that table; D and trimming were computed from the DNA. This table holds about 320,000 clones, 90% found once. Assignments of participants to cohorts depended upon their own reported clinical history. Before being deemed recovered, Cohort 3 donors had two negative PCRs, clearance, or symptom resolution. Trimming stripped 0 bases from V and 6 bases from J, with 12 bases between. Germline lookup yields CDR1 LGHNA and CDR2 YSLEER. This CDR3 has 15 amino acids.

Input material: PBMCs or T cells enriched from blood (not recorded which). The source is a man aged 55 to 70 who had recovered from COVID-19. The chain couples TRBV4-3 to TRBJ2-1; D unclear. The CDR3 sequence: CASSQDPRLFNEQFF. The DNA of the CDR3 is TGCGCCAGCAGCCAAGACCCGAGACTTTTCAATGAGCAGTTCTTC.